This TCR beta chain was captured in a study of technical replicates of blood from a few donors. Repertoires were generated with immunoSEQ multiplex PCR, while TCRdb's copy carries only in-frame clones and drops some. The profile shows some 76,000 clones, approximately 94% of them singletons. Turning to this clone: Germline is not matched at one junction end, which may reflect a read error.

The source material was T cells isolated from PBMCs. The TCR comes from a human donor in good health.

The CDR3 reads CASRIAQQETQYF. In nucleotides, the CDR3 is TGTGCCAGTAGGATAGCGCAGCAAGAGACCCAGTACTTC. The chain carries TRBV19 and TRBJ2-5; perhaps TRBD2 as D (5 bases). CDR3 length equals 13 residues. Germline CDR1 and CDR2: LNHDA and SQIVND (reference sequence).